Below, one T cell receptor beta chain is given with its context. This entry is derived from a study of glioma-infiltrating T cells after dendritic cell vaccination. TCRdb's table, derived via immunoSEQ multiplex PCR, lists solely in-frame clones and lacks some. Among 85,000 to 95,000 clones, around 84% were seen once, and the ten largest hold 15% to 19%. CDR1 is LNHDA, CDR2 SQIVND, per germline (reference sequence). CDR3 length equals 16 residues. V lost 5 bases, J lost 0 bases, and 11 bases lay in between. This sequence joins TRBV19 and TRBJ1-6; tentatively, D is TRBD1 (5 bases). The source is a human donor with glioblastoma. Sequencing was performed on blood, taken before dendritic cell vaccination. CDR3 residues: CASSAGRSSYNSPLHF. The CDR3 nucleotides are TGTGCCAGTAGTGCGGGACGGAGCTCCTATAATTCACCCCTCCACTTT.